Shown below are 9 T cell receptor beta chains from a single sample sequenced in a study of shared clonotypes between healthy human individuals. TCRdb keeps only in-frame clones here, not all; method: immunoSEQ multiplex PCR. The data contain around 1.1 million clones, around 78% of them seen just once; the ten biggest clones take up 0.61%. The sequenced material came from memory CD4+ T cells from PBMCs. The subset denotes: CD45RA-negative fraction. The receptor source for this set is a man between 18 and 35 years old in good health. Some clones in this sample may be carry-over from other donors' samples.

The V call is TRBV11-2, the J call TRBJ2-5; D is perhaps TRBD1 (6 bases). Germline V gene sequence: CDR1 SGHAT, CDR2 FQNNGV. The V and J ends lost 1 base and 5 bases respectively, with 14 bases between them. The CDR3 is 15 residues long. The CDR3 DNA sequence: TGTGCCAGCAGCTTAGGCGGTGCAGGGGAGGAGACCCAGTACTTC. Translated: CASSLGGAGEETQYF. Drawing the rest from reference TRBV11-2 and TRBJ2-5, the complete variable domain is EAGVAQSPRYKIIEKRQSVAFWCNPISGHATLYWYQQILGQGPKLLIQFQNNGVVDDSQLPKDRFSAERLKGVDSTLKIQPAKLEDSAVYLCASSLGGAGEETQYFGPGTRLLVL.

The gene calls are TRBV5-8 and TRBJ2-3, with no clear D. V was shortened by 3 bases and J by 6 bases, with 20 bases between the two germline ends. The CDR3 runs to 16 residues. Per germline, CDR1 SGHTS and CDR2 YDEGEE. CDR3 amino acids: CASSSLDLDTLDTQYF. CDR3 nucleotides: TGTGCCAGCAGCTCCTTGGACCTGGATACGCTGGATACGCAGTATTTT.

The genes are TRBV6-4 and TRBJ2-3; D is undetermined. This CDR3 spans 13 amino acids. From germline, CDR1 is MRHNA and CDR2 SNTAGT. V lost 5 bases, J lost 5 bases, and 11 bases lay in between. Here the CDR3 reads CASSWTLEDTQYF. The CDR3 DNA follows: TGTGCCAGCAGTTGGACGCTCGAAGATACGCAGTATTTT.

This chain joins TRBV30 and TRBJ2-7; D may be TRBD2 (6 bases). This CDR3 has 15 amino acids. Between the trimmed V and J ends, which lost 8 bases and 4 bases, there was a span of 24 bases. Germline CDR1 GTSNPN, CDR2 SVGIG (reference sequence). The CDR3 DNA reads as TGTGCCGGACAAAGCACCGGGAGTCGGAGGTACGAGCAGTACTTC. It codes for CAGQSTGSRRYEQYF.

This chain connects TRBV14 to TRBJ1-5, with D maybe TRBD1 (6 bases). CDR3 length: 15 amino acids. CDR1 and CDR2 from the germline V gene are SGHDN and FVKESK. Between the trimmed V and J ends, which lost 3 bases and 0 bases, there was a span of 9 bases. CDR3 in DNA: TGTGCCAGCAGCCAGCAGGGGTGTAGCAATCAGCCCCAGCATTTT. The encoded protein is CASSQQGCSNQPQHF.

The chain uses TRBV29-1 and TRBJ2-6; a weak D match, TRBD1 (6 bases). Germline V gene sequence: CDR1 SQVTM, CDR2 ANQGSEA. Trimming cost V 7 bases and J 0 bases, with 16 bases left between them. The CDR3 totals 16 residues. The CDR3 DNA sequence: TGCAGCGCGCCACCCAGGGGCGCCTCTGGGGCCAACGTCCTGACTTTC. Translated: CSAPPRGASGANVLTF.

The chain carries TRBV7-8 and TRBJ2-1, with TRBD2 as a possible D gene (6 bases). The CDR3 length is 17 residues. Trimming took 1 base from V and 0 from J, leaving 13 bases between them. Germline CDR1 SGHVS, CDR2 FQNEAQ. CDR3 sequence: CASSLVGGTSSYNEQFF. Here the CDR3 DNA reads TGTGCCAGCAGCTTAGTCGGCGGGACGAGCTCCTACAATGAGCAGTTCTTC.

The chain recombines TRBV6-5 with TRBJ2-7, with D possibly TRBD2 on 6 matching bases. The CDR3 has 14 residues. CDR1 is MNHEY, CDR2 SVGAGI, per germline. Between the trimmed V and J ends, which lost 1 base and 4 bases, there was a span of 11 bases. CDR3 residues: CASSYWRGSYEQYF. CDR3 in DNA: TGTGCCAGCAGTTACTGGCGGGGCTCGTACGAGCAGTACTTC.

This clone was found once. V is TRBV6-1 and J is TRBJ2-7; D ambiguous. The CDR3 length is 15 residues. CDR1 and CDR2 from the germline V gene are MNHNS and SASEGT. Trimming took 1 base from V and 2 from J, leaving 12 bases between them. CDR3 bases: TGTGCCAGCAGTGAAGGCCCGGTGGCCGCCTACGAGCAGTACTTC. Translating it yields CASSEGPVAAYEQYF.